Each of the 23 T cell receptor beta chains below was sequenced from the same sample in a study of cytomegalovirus exposure and HLA in healthy donors. The repertoire was sequenced with immunoSEQ multiplex PCR; TCRdb's copy has only in-frame clones and lacks some. The sample has 150,000 to 200,000 clones, roughly 96% seen once. Sequenced input: PBMCs. The receptors were gathered from a woman younger than 30 in good health and CMV-seronegative.

The sample holds one count of this clone. This chain links TRBV7-2 with TRBJ2-7, with 12 bases aligning to TRBD2. This CDR3 has 16 residues. V gave up 2 bases and J gave up 5 bases; unmatched junction bases: 7. Germline values: CDR1 SGHTA, CDR2 FQGNSA. The CDR3 sequence: CASSLLGLAGSDEQYF. CDR3 bases: TGTGCCAGCAGCTTATTGGGACTAGCGGGTTCGGACGAGCAGTACTTC.

The chain recombines TRBV29-1 with TRBJ2-7; D remains unclear. Trimming stripped 2 bases from V and 2 bases from J, with 10 bases between. Germline V gene lookup returns CDR1 SQVTM and CDR2 ANQGSEA. The CDR3 has 13 residues. CDR3 nucleotide sequence: TGCAGCGTTGAATCACCCCCAGCCTACGAGCAGTACTTC. It codes for CSVESPPAYEQYF.

The gene calls are TRBV5-1 and TRBJ1-1; 7 positions match TRBD1. Germline CDR1 and CDR2: SGHRS and YFSETQ. The CDR3 contains 13 residues. Trimming cost V 2 bases and J 4 bases; bases outside gene matches: 2. In DNA form, the CDR3 reads TGCGCCAGCAGCTTCAGGGGGTCCACTGAAGCTTTCTTT. It encodes CASSFRGSTEAFF. Variable domain in full (rest from reference TRBV5-1 and TRBJ1-1): KAGVTQTPRYLIKTRGQQVTLSCSPISGHRSVSWYQQTPGQGLQFLFEYFSETQRNKGNFPGRFSGRQFSNSRSEMNVSTLELGDSALYLCASSFRGSTEAFFGQGTRLTVV.

The V call is TRBV19, the J call TRBJ1-1, with 7 bases identical to TRBD1. V trimming: 6 bases; J trimming: 1 base; junction bases outside the gene matches: 2. This CDR3 comprises 13 residues. Per germline, CDR1 LNHDA and CDR2 SQIVND (reference sequence). DNA for the CDR3: TGTGCCAGTAGCGGGACAGCGAACACTGAAGCTTTCTTT. Protein sequence: CASSGTANTEAFF.

This clone came up once. This chain connects TRBV6-5 to TRBJ2-1; D unresolved. The germline V gene has CDR1 MNHEY and CDR2 SVGAGI. CDR3 length: 14 residues. Deletions cut 0 bases from V and 4 bases from J, with 7 bases between. The CDR3 nucleotides are TGTGCCAGCAGTTACTCGTCCGGGTACAATGAGCAGTTCTTC. This sequence encodes CASSYSSGYNEQFF.

The genes are TRBV7-3 and TRBJ1-2; 9 positions agree with TRBD1. Looked up from germline, CDR1 is SGHTA and CDR2 is FQGTGA. V lost 5 bases to trimming and J lost 2 bases; unmatched junction nucleotides: 3. This CDR3 has 14 residues. The CDR3 here is CASSPGQGNYGYTF. In nucleotides, the CDR3 is TGTGCCAGCAGCCCGGGACAGGGAAACTATGGCTACACCTTC.

V usage is TRBV6-5 and J usage is TRBJ1-1; 7 nucleotides align to TRBD1. V lost 0 bases and J lost 10; bases outside the gene matches: 14. Germline lookup yields CDR1 MNHEY and CDR2 SVGAGI. This CDR3 spans 16 amino acids. Here the CDR3 reads CASSYSTRARGAGAFF. The CDR3 nucleotides read TGTGCCAGCAGTTACTCGACACGGGCCAGGGGGGCAGGAGCTTTCTTT.

The chain employs TRBV4-3 and TRBJ1-4, with TRBD1 identical over 7 bases. The trim removed 4 bases at V and 8 bases at J, leaving 4 bases unmatched. Per the germline V gene, CDR1 is LGHNA and CDR2 is YSLEER. The CDR3 consists of 13 residues. The CDR3 is CASSRWTGEKLFF. The DNA for the CDR3 is TGCGCCAGCAGCCGCTGGACAGGAGAAAAACTGTTTTTT.

This chain links TRBV7-9 with TRBJ2-6; TRBD1 might be the D (5 bases). Trimming pared 5 bases from V and 5 bases from J, leaving 16 bases between. CDR3 length: 16 residues. Germline CDR1 is SEHNR and CDR2 is FQNEAQ (reference sequence). CDR3 DNA sequence: TGTGCCAGCAGCAACACAGGAATAGCCTGGGCCAACGTCCTGACTTTC. It is translated as CASSNTGIAWANVLTF.

This clone was counted once. This chain joins TRBV4-2 and TRBJ2-1; D is perhaps TRBD2 (7 bases). CDR3 size: 16 residues. Germline values: CDR1 LGHNA, CDR2 YNFKEQ. V shed 2 bases and J shed 6 bases, with 17 bases lying between them. This chain's CDR3 is CASSQPAGADLNEQFF. CDR3 DNA sequence: TGTGCCAGCAGCCAACCCGCGGGGGCCGATCTCAATGAGCAGTTCTTC.

V usage is TRBV7-3 and J usage is TRBJ2-7; D remains unclear. CDR3 size: 14 residues. The germline V gene has CDR1 SGHTA and CDR2 FQGTGA. V lost 2 bases and J lost 0, with 8 bases in between. The CDR3 sequence: CASSLLPSSYEQYF. The CDR3 region has the DNA TGTGCCAGCAGCTTACTCCCGAGCTCCTACGAGCAGTACTTC.

The chain couples TRBV9 to TRBJ1-6, with 9 bases matching TRBD1. The CDR3 has 16 amino acids. Germline CDR1 and CDR2: SGDLS and YYNGEE. The V segment lost 2 bases and the J segment 6 bases; nucleotides outside the gene matches: 6. The CDR3: CASSVDRGSANSPLHF. DNA for the CDR3: TGTGCCAGCAGCGTCGACAGGGGGTCGGCTAATTCACCCCTCCACTTT. Variable domain in full (rest from reference TRBV9 and TRBJ1-6): DSGVTQTPKHLITATGQRVTLRCSPRSGDLSVYWYQQSLDQGLQFLIQYYNGEERAKGNILERFSAQQFPDLHSELNLSSLELGDSALYFCASSVDRGSANSPLHFGNGTRLTVT.

Details on this clone: Compared with germline, one end of the junction differs, possibly owing to a read error. This rearrangement joins TRBV4-3 to TRBJ2-3; 8 bases match TRBD2. This CDR3 is 16 amino acids long. Germline CDR1 is LGHNA and CDR2 is YSLEER. The CDR3 region is CASSQEPGGLADMQYF. The CDR3 coding sequence is TGCGCCAGCAGCCAAGAGCCGGGGGGGCTCGCAGATATGCAGTATTTT.

The chain couples TRBV6-5 to TRBJ1-6, with TRBD1 matching over 7 bases. The CDR3 is 14 residues long. The germline gives CDR1 MNHEY, CDR2 SVGAGI. V lost 6 bases, J lost 7 bases, and 6 bases stayed unmatched. The CDR3 DNA sequence: TGTGCCAGCAGGGACACAGGGGAAAATTCACCCCTCCACTTT. Amino acids: CASRDTGENSPLHF.

The CDR3 sequence is CASGLRGTDTQYF. The CDR3 coding sequence is TGTGCTAGTGGTTTGCGGGGTACAGATACGCAGTATTTT. The rearrangement uses TRBV12-5 and TRBJ2-3; tentatively, D is TRBD2 (5 bases). Germline values: CDR1 LGHNT, CDR2 FRNRAP. V was clipped by 2 bases and J by 3 bases, with 6 bases between them. The CDR3 has 13 amino acids.

The rearrangement links TRBV4-3 to TRBJ1-2; weak D call: TRBD1 (5 bases). The CDR3 runs 15 residues. V lost 0 bases, J lost 6 bases, and 14 bases lay in between. Germline V CDR1 and CDR2: LGHNA, YSLEER. CDR3 in DNA: TGCGCCAGCAGCCAAGAGTTGGGCAGGGTAGATGGCTACACCTTC. This gives the protein CASSQELGRVDGYTF.

The rearrangement joins TRBV6-5 to TRBJ2-3; D is ambiguous. The CDR3 is made up of 14 amino acids. CDR1 is MNHEY, CDR2 SVGAGI, per germline. Deletions cut 2 bases from V and 1 base from J, with 7 bases between. Written as DNA, the CDR3 is TGTGCCAGCAGTTACGAGGTCGGCACAGATACGCAGTATTTT. Translated: CASSYEVGTDTQYF.

In its sample, this clone was seen once. The V and J genes are TRBV2 and TRBJ2-7; the D gene is possibly TRBD2 (5 bases). The CDR3 is 13 residues long. V dropped 4 bases and J dropped 2 bases, with 9 bases sitting between them. The germline V gene encodes CDR1 SNHLY and CDR2 FYNNEI. CDR3 amino acids: CASSVGGTYEQYF. The CDR3 nucleotides are TGTGCCAGCAGTGTAGGAGGAACCTACGAGCAGTACTTC.

This rearrangement joins TRBV29-1 to TRBJ2-5, with a weak D call TRBD2 (6 bases). Germline V CDR1 and CDR2: SQVTM, ANQGSEA. The ends were cut back, 6 bases at V and 5 bases at J, with 10 bases in the middle. The CDR3 contains 11 residues. The CDR3 DNA sequence: TGCAGCGTAGAGGAGGGGGAGACCCAGTACTTC. Its translation: CSVEEGETQYF.

This clone was recorded only once. The CDR3 loop is CASSQVFPPQDRAPSTDTQYF. For the CDR3, the DNA is TGTGCCAGCAGCCAAGTTTTTCCCCCCCAAGACAGAGCCCCGAGCACAGATACGCAGTATTTT. The chain links TRBV4-2 to TRBJ2-3; D is perhaps TRBD1 (5 bases). CDR3 size: 21 residues. Germline-derived CDR1 and CDR2 are LGHNA and YNFKEQ. V dropped 1 base and J dropped 0 bases, with 26 bases sitting between them.

This rearrangement joins TRBV6-6 to TRBJ1-2; possibly TRBD1 for D (5 bases). Germline CDR1 is MNHNY and CDR2 is SVGAGI (reference sequence). The CDR3 is made up of 13 amino acids. The V gene lost 8 bases and the J gene lost 6 bases, with 16 bases spanning the gap. The CDR3 region is CASFTIPGDGYTF. The CDR3 bases are TGTGCCAGCTTCACTATACCGGGGGATGGCTACACCTTC.

This sequence joins TRBV4-3 and TRBJ1-2; TRBD1 is a possible D gene (6 bases). V gave up 0 bases and J gave up 1 base, with 15 bases separating them. Germline V gives CDR1 LGHNA, CDR2 YSLEER. The CDR3 covers 17 residues. The CDR3, as DNA: TGCGCCAGCAGCCAAGATAACACAGGGCTGGGTAACTATGGCTACACCTTC. Translating it yields CASSQDNTGLGNYGYTF.

As concerns this clone: One end of the junction does not line up with germline, which may come from a read error. The chain uses TRBV7-7 and TRBJ1-1, with D unclear. The germline V gene encodes CDR1 SSHAT and CDR2 FNYEAQ (reference sequence). The CDR3 contains 13 residues. For the CDR3, the DNA is TGTGCTAGCAGCTTAGCCAAGAACACTGAAGCTTTCTTT. Encoded protein: CASSLAKNTEAFF.